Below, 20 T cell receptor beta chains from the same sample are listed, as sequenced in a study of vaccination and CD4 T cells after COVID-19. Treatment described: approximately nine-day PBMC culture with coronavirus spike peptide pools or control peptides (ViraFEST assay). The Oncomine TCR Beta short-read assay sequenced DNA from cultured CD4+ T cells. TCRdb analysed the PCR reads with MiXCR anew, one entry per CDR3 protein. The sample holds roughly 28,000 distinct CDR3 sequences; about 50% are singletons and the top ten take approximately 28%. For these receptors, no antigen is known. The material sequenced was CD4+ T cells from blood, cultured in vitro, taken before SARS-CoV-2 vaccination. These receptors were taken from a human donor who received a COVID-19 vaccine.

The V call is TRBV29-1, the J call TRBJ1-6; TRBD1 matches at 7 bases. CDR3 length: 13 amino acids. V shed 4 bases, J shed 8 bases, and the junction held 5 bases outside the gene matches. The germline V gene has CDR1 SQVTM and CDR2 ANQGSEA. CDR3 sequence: CSVADRVDSPLHF. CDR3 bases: TGCAGCGTTGCTGACAGGGTTGATTCACCCCTCCACTTT.

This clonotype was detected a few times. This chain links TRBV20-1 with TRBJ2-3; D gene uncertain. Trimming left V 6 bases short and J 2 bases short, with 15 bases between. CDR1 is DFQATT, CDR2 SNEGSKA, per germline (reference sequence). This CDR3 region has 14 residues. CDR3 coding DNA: TGCAGTGCCGGAGCCCGGGTAGTCACAGATACGCAGTATTTT. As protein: CSAGARVVTDTQYF.

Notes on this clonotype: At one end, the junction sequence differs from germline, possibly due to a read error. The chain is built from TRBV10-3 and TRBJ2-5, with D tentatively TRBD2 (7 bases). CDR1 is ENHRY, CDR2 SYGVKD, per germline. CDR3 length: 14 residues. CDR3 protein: CAINEGGVRETQYF. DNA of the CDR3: TGTGCCATCAATGAGGGGGGGGTAAGGGAGACCCAGTACTTC.

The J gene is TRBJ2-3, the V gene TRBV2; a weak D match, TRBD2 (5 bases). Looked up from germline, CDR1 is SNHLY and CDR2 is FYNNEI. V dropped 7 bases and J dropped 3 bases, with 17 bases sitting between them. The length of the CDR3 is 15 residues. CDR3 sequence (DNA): TGTGCCAGCACTCGTGGAGGCGGTTGGACAGATACGCAGTATTTT. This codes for CASTRGGGWTDTQYF.

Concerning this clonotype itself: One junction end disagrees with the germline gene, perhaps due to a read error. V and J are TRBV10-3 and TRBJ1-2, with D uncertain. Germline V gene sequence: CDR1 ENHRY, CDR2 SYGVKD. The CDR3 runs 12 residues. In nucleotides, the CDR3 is TGTGCCATCAGTAAGTCTGGGGATGGCTACACCTTC. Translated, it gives CAISKSGDGYTF.

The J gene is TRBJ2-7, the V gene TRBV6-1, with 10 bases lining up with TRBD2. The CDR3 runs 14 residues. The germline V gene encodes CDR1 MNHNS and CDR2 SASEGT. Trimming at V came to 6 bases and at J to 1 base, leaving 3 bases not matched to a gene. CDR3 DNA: TGTGCCAGCAGGGCTAGCGGGGGATCCTACGAGCAGTACTTC. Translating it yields CASRASGGSYEQYF.

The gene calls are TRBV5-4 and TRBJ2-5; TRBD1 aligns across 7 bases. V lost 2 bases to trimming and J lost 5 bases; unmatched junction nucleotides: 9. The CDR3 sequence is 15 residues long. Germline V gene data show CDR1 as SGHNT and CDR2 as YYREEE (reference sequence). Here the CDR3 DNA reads TGTGCCAGCAGCTTTCCCCGACAGGGTGGGGAGACCCAGTACTTC. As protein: CASSFPRQGGETQYF. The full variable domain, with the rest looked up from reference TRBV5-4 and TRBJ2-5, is ETGVTQSPTHLIKTRGQQVTLRCSSQSGHNTVSWYQQALGQGPQFIFQYYREEENGRGNFPPRFSGLQFPNYSSELNVNALELDDSALYLCASSFPRQGGETQYFGPGTRLLVL.

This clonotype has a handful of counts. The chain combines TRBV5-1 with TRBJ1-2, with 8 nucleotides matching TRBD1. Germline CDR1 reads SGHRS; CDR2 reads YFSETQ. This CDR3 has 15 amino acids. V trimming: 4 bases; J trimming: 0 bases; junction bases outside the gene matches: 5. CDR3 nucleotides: TGCGCCAGCAGCATCCCGGGACAGGCTAACTATGGCTACACCTTC. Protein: CASSIPGQANYGYTF.

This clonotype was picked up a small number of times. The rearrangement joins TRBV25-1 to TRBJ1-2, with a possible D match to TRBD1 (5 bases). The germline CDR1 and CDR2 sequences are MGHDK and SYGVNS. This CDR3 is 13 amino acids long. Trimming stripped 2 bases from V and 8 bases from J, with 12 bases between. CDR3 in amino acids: CASSETVQEGYTF. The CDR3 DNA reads TGTGCCAGCAGTGAAACCGTACAGGAGGGCTACACCTTC.

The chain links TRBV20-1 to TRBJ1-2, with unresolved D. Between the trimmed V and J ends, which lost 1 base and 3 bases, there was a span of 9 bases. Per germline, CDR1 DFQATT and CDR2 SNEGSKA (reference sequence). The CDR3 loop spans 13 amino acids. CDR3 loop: CSARVGGYYGYTF. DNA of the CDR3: TGCAGTGCTAGAGTAGGAGGGTACTATGGCTACACCTTC.

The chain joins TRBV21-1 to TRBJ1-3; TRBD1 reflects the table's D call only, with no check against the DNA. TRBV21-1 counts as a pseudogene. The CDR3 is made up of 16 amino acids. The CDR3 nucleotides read TGTGCCAGCAGCAAATTGGGACAGGTCCCTGGAAACACCATATATTTT. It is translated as CASSKLGQVPGNTIYF.

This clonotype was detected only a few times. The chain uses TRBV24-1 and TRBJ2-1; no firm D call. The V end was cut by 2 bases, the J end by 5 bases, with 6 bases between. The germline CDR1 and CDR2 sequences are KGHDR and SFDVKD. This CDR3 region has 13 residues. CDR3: CATSDSGNNEQFF. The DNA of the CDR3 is TGTGCCACCAGTGATTCCGGAAACAATGAGCAGTTCTTC.

As DNA, the CDR3 is TGTGCCAGCAGTGACCCCCGGGGGCCCCAGCATTTT. Protein: CASSDPRGPQHF. V usage is TRBV25-1 and J usage is TRBJ1-5; D is undetermined. CDR3 length: 12 residues. The germline CDR1 and CDR2 sequences are MGHDK and SYGVNS. V lost 3 bases and J lost 9, with 9 bases in between. Complete variable domain (other parts from reference TRBV25-1 and TRBJ1-5): EADIYQTPRYLVIGTGKKITLECSQTMGHDKMYWYQQDPGMELHLIHYSYGVNSTEKGDLSSESTVSRIRTEHFPLTLESARPSHTSQYLCASSDPRGPQHFGDGTRLSIL.

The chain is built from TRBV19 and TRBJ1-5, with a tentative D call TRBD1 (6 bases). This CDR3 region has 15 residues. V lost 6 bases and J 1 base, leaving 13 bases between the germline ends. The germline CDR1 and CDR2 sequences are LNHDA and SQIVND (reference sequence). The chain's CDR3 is CASRAGAKSNQPQHF. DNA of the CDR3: TGTGCCAGTAGGGCAGGGGCTAAAAGCAATCAGCCCCAGCATTTT.

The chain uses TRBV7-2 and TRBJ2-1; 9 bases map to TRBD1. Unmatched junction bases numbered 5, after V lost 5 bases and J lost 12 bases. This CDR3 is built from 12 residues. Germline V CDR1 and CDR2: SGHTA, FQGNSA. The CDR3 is CASSPGQGSQFF. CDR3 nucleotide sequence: TGTGCCAGCAGCCCCGGACAGGGGTCGCAGTTCTTC. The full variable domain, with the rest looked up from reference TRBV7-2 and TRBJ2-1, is GAGVSQSPSNKVTEKGKDVELRCDPISGHTALYWYRQSLGQGLEFLIYFQGNSAPDKSGLPSDRFSAERTGGSVSTLTIQRTQQEDSAVYLCASSPGQGSQFFGPGTRLTVL.

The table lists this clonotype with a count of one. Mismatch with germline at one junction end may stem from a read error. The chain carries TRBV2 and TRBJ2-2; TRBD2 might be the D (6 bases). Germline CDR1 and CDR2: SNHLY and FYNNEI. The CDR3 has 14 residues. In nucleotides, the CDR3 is TGTACCAGCAGTGAAGGGACTTACACCGGGGAGCTGTTTTTT. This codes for CTSSEGTYTGELFF. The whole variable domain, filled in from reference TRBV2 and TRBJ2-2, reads EPEVTQTPSHQVTQMGQEVILRCVPISNHLYFYWYRQILGQKVEFLVSFYNNEISEKSEIFDDQFSVERPDGSNFTLKIRSTKLEDSAMYFCTSSEGTYTGELFFGEGSRLTVL.

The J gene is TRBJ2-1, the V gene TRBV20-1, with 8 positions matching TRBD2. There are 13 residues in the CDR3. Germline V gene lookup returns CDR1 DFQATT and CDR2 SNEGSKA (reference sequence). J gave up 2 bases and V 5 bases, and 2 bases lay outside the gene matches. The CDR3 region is CSAERGTYNEQFF. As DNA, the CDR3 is TGCAGTGCTGAGCGGGGGACCTACAATGAGCAGTTCTTC.

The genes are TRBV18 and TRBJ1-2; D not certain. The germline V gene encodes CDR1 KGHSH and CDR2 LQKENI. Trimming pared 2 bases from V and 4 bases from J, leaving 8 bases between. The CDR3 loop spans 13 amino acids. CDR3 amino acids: CASSPVRFYGYTF. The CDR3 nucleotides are TGTGCCAGCTCACCAGTGCGGTTCTATGGCTACACCTTC.

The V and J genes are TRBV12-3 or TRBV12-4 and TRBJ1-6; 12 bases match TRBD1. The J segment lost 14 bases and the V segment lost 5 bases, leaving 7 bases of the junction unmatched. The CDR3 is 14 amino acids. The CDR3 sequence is CASSMGQGASTLHF. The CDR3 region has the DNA TGTGCCAGCAGTATGGGACAGGGGGCAAGTACCCTCCACTTT.

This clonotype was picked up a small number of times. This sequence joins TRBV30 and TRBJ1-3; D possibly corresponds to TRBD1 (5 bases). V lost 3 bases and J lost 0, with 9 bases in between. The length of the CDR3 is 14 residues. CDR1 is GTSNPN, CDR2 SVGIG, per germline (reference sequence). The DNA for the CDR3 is TGTGCCTGGAGACAGGACCGCTCTGGAAACACCATATATTTT. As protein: CAWRQDRSGNTIYF.